Below are 29 T cell receptor beta chains sequenced from a single sample in a study of T cell responses to AZD1222 COVID-19 vaccine. Sequencing used immunoSEQ multiplex PCR; TCRdb keeps in-frame clones, though not all of them. The table shows more than 95,000 clones, with roughly 88% occurring only once. Sequences were derived from peripheral blood, sampled on day 0 of AZD1222 vaccination. The receptors here all came from an adult in good health.

This chain joins TRBV6-2 or TRBV6-3 and TRBJ2-2; 9 bases match TRBD2. The germline V gene encodes CDR1 MNHEY and CDR2 SVGEGT. V dropped 4 bases and J dropped 5; count of bases not matched to a gene: 5. The length of the CDR3 is 15 residues. CDR3 sequence (DNA): TGTGCCAGCAGTTGGAGTAGCGGGGGTACCGGGGAGCTGTTTTTT. It yields the protein CASSWSSGGTGELFF.

V usage is TRBV11-2 and J usage is TRBJ2-7; unclear D gene. Germline CDR1 is SGHAT and CDR2 is FQNNGV. The CDR3 spans 14 residues. V lost 1 base and J lost 2, with 9 bases in between. The CDR3 is CASSLAAGPYEQYF. The DNA for the CDR3 is TGTGCCAGCAGCTTAGCGGCAGGTCCCTACGAGCAGTACTTC.

This clone occurred once. The V call is TRBV12-3 or TRBV12-4, the J call TRBJ2-5; TRBD1 might be the D (5 bases). This CDR3 spans 13 amino acids. Trimming removed 3 bases at V and 6 bases at J, with 11 bases between. The CDR3 DNA sequence: TGTGCCAGCAGTTTTCAGGGTTTAAAGACCCAGTACTTC. Its translation: CASSFQGLKTQYF.

This clone was counted a few times. This chain uses TRBV18 with TRBJ2-1, with D possibly TRBD1 on 5 matching bases. Trimming cost V 3 bases and J 7 bases, with 13 bases left between them. This CDR3 spans 14 amino acids. The germline V gene has CDR1 KGHSH and CDR2 LQKENI. CDR3 nucleotides: TGTGCCAGCTCACCCGTCGGACAAGGTAATGAGCAGTTCTTC. This codes for CASSPVGQGNEQFF.

The genes are TRBV5-1 and TRBJ1-3, with D possibly being TRBD1 (5 bases). This CDR3 region has 15 residues. The germline gives CDR1 SGHRS, CDR2 YFSETQ. Trimming took off 5 bases at V and 1 base at J, with 13 bases between the two ends. The CDR3 loop reads CASSLQVGSGNTIYF. The CDR3 DNA reads as TGCGCCAGCAGTTTACAGGTCGGGTCTGGAAACACCATATATTTT. Filled out from reference TRBV5-1 and TRBJ1-3, the complete variable domain reads KAGVTQTPRYLIKTRGQQVTLSCSPISGHRSVSWYQQTPGQGLQFLFEYFSETQRNKGNFPGRFSGRQFSNSRSEMNVSTLELGDSALYLCASSLQVGSGNTIYFGEGSWLTVV.

The chain links TRBV24-1 to TRBJ1-4; the D is unclear. V lost 12 bases and J lost 1, with 11 bases in between. CDR1 KGHDR and CDR2 SFDVKD come from the germline V gene. This CDR3 is 13 amino acids long. The DNA for the CDR3 is TGTGCCGGGGTGGCGGGAACTAATGAAAAACTGTTTTTT. Its translation is CAGVAGTNEKLFF.

The chain recombines TRBV7-9 with TRBJ1-4, with 10 bases fitting TRBD1. Germline lookup yields CDR1 SEHNR and CDR2 FQNEAQ (reference sequence). The CDR3 has 15 residues. V shed 5 bases and J 5 bases; nucleotides not matched to a gene: 5. The CDR3 here is CASSPPGQGNEKLFF. The CDR3 DNA is TGTGCCAGCAGCCCTCCGGGACAGGGGAATGAAAAACTGTTTTTT.

This chain uses TRBV5-5 with TRBJ2-2, with 7 bases fitting TRBD1. Unmatched junction bases numbered 10, after V lost 3 bases and J lost 2 bases. The germline V gene encodes CDR1 SGHKS and CDR2 YYEKEE (reference sequence). The CDR3 spans 17 residues. Here the CDR3 reads CASSSGFGTANTGELFF. The CDR3 coding sequence is TGTGCCAGCAGCTCGGGATTTGGGACAGCTAACACCGGGGAGCTGTTTTTT.

This clone was seen a single time. The V gene is TRBV19, the J gene TRBJ2-3; D gene unclear. The V end was cut by 11 bases, the J end by 2 bases, with 20 bases between. The CDR3 consists of 15 residues. Germline CDR1 reads LNHDA; CDR2 reads SQIVND (reference sequence). CDR3 bases: TGTGCCCTTAACGGCGACCGTGCTTTCACAGATACGCAGTATTTT. Its translation is CALNGDRAFTDTQYF.

In this sample, this clone turned up a few times. The rearrangement uses TRBV12-3 or TRBV12-4 and TRBJ1-5, with a weak D call TRBD1 (5 bases). CDR3 size: 13 residues. V lost 7 bases to trimming and J lost 2 bases, with 9 bases between them. The CDR3 loop reads CASTPGGNQPQHF. The CDR3 nucleotides read TGTGCCAGCACCCCGGGGGGCAATCAGCCCCAGCATTTT.

The genes are TRBV19 and TRBJ2-1, with TRBD1 matching 8 bases. CDR3 size: 14 residues. The J segment lost 4 bases and the V segment lost 5 bases, leaving 4 bases of the junction unmatched. Looked up from germline, CDR1 is LNHDA and CDR2 is SQIVND (reference sequence). The DNA for the CDR3 is TGTGCCAGTAGTGTTGACAGGGGTTACAATGAGCAGTTCTTC. This codes for CASSVDRGYNEQFF. Variable domain in full (rest from reference TRBV19 and TRBJ2-1): DGGITQSPKYLFRKEGQNVTLSCEQNLNHDAMYWYRQDPGQGLRLIYYSQIVNDFQKGDIAEGYSVSREKKESFPLTVTSAQKNPTAFYLCASSVDRGYNEQFFGPGTRLTVL.

V usage is TRBV9 and J usage is TRBJ2-2, with unresolved D. The CDR3 extends over 15 amino acids. Germline V gene lookup returns CDR1 SGDLS and CDR2 YYNGEE. V lost 3 bases and J lost 0, with 9 bases in between. The CDR3 protein is CASSAGNSNTGELFF. The CDR3 DNA reads TGTGCCAGCAGCGCCGGAAACTCGAACACCGGGGAGCTGTTTTTT.

This rearrangement joins TRBV19 to TRBJ1-2; perhaps TRBD1 as D (6 bases). Germline lookup yields CDR1 LNHDA and CDR2 SQIVND (reference sequence). The germline V and J ends were trimmed by 9 bases and 2 bases, with 19 bases remaining between them. The CDR3 loop spans 15 amino acids. CDR3 in DNA: TGTGCCAGCGGAAACCCCGGGGGGGCAAACTATGGCTACACCTTC. Translated, it gives CASGNPGGANYGYTF.

The chain is built from TRBV7-2 and TRBJ2-6; maybe TRBD2 (7 bases). V dropped 5 bases and J dropped 2 bases, with 19 bases sitting between them. CDR1 is SGHTA and CDR2 is FQGNSA in the germline V gene. This CDR3 has 18 amino acids. The chain's CDR3 is CASSTQGGGVTGANVLTF. In DNA, the CDR3 is TGTGCCAGCAGCACCCAGGGCGGGGGCGTTACTGGGGCCAACGTCCTGACTTTC.

The chain links TRBV12-3 or TRBV12-4 to TRBJ1-1, with no clear D. The V and J ends lost 3 bases and 1 base respectively, with 6 bases between them. This CDR3 is built from 13 residues. CDR3: CASSLEKNTEAFF. DNA for the CDR3: TGTGCCAGCAGTTTGGAGAAGAACACTGAAGCTTTCTTT.

The chain uses TRBV28 and TRBJ1-1; D not resolved. CDR3 length: 11 residues. V gave up 6 bases and J gave up 10 bases, with 12 bases separating them. CDR1 and CDR2 (germline): MDHEN, SYDVKM. CDR3 in amino acids: CASRSGAGAFF. CDR3 sequence (DNA): TGTGCCAGCAGATCAGGTGCTGGAGCTTTCTTT.

V gene TRBV6-4 combines with J gene TRBJ2-2, with D uncertain. The CDR3 is 12 amino acids. V was cut by 2 bases and J by 7 bases, with 5 bases left in between. Germline V gives CDR1 MRHNA, CDR2 SNTAGT. CDR3: CASSDGNGELFF. The CDR3 nucleotides read TGTGCCAGCAGTGACGGTAACGGGGAGCTGTTTTTT.

The DNA for the CDR3 is TGTGCCAGCAGGAATAGCAACAAGAGAGAAAAACTGTTTTTT. Its protein is CASRNSNKREKLFF. V usage is TRBV6-4 and J usage is TRBJ1-4; no clear D gene. Germline V CDR1 and CDR2: MRHNA, SNTAGT. V lost 6 bases and J lost 8, with 16 bases in between. This CDR3 comprises 14 residues.

Notes on this clone: An end of the junction does not agree with germline; a read error may underlie this. The chain joins TRBV30 to TRBJ2-7; tentative D call: TRBD2 (6 bases). This CDR3 is 11 amino acids long. Per germline, CDR1 GTSNPN and CDR2 SVGIG (reference sequence). The DNA of the CDR3 is TGTGCCGGGAGGATATCCTACGAGCAGTACTTC. Translation: CAGRISYEQYF.

This chain links TRBV19 with TRBJ2-5; possibly TRBD1 for D (5 bases). V dropped 8 bases and J dropped 5 bases, with 15 bases sitting between them. The CDR3 sequence is 13 residues long. In germline, CDR1 is LNHDA, CDR2 SQIVND (reference sequence). The CDR3 DNA reads TGTGCCAGTGCTCGCCAGGGCCGGGAGACCCAGTACTTC. Protein: CASARQGRETQYF.

This chain links TRBV4-3 with TRBJ2-7; D uncertain. Germline V CDR1 and CDR2: LGHNA, YSLEER. Trimming cost V 0 bases and J 0 bases, with 9 bases left between them. The CDR3 has 15 residues. The CDR3 DNA is TGCGCCAGCAGCCAAGACGAAGACGCCTCCTACGAGCAGTACTTC. Protein product: CASSQDEDASYEQYF.

This chain links TRBV5-1 with TRBJ2-7; 11 bases line up with TRBD2. CDR3 length equals 13 residues. Germline V CDR1 and CDR2: SGHRS, YFSETQ. Trimming at V came to 5 bases and at J to 5 bases, leaving 3 bases not matched to a gene. DNA of the CDR3: TGCGCCAGCAGACTAGCGGGAGTCGACGAGCAGTACTTC. It codes for CASRLAGVDEQYF.

The chain joins TRBV4-1 to TRBJ1-6; TRBD1 might be the D (6 bases). V dropped 7 bases and J dropped 5 bases, with 15 bases sitting between them. CDR1 and CDR2 from the germline V gene are MGHRA and YSYEKL. The CDR3 consists of 15 residues. The CDR3 coding sequence is TGCGCCAGCACCCTACGGAGGACAGATAATTCACCCCTCCACTTT. Its translation: CASTLRRTDNSPLHF.

This clone was seen once. The chain joins TRBV7-3 to TRBJ2-3; TRBD2 might be the D (5 bases). V lost 1 base and J 6 bases, leaving 11 bases between the germline ends. CDR3 length: 14 residues. Germline V lookup: CDR1 SGHTA, CDR2 FQGTGA. In DNA, the CDR3 is TGTGCCAGCAGCTTAAACGGGGTTGCCGATACGCAGTATTTT. Protein sequence: CASSLNGVADTQYF.

This clone was found once. The V gene is TRBV7-9, the J gene TRBJ2-7, with a weak D call TRBD1 (6 bases). Trimming took off 3 bases at V and 2 bases at J, with 8 bases between the two ends. This CDR3 comprises 13 residues. Germline V CDR1 and CDR2: SEHNR, FQNEAQ (reference sequence). CDR3 region: CASSFGGTYEQYF. The CDR3 bases are TGTGCCAGCAGCTTTGGGGGCACCTACGAGCAGTACTTC. Full variable domain (rest looked up from reference TRBV7-9 and TRBJ2-7): DTGVSQNPRHKITKRGQNVTFRCDPISEHNRLYWYRQTLGQGPEFLTYFQNEAQLEKSRLLSDRFSAERPKGSFSTLEIQRTEQGDSAMYLCASSFGGTYEQYFGPGTRLTVT.

This clone occurred once. The chain combines TRBV28 with TRBJ2-7; the match to TRBD2 covers 8 bases. CDR3 size: 12 residues. The germline CDR1 and CDR2 sequences are MDHEN and SYDVKM. V trimming: 8 bases; J trimming: 4 bases; junction bases outside the gene matches: 4. The CDR3 sequence is CASGSGSYEQYF. The CDR3 region has the DNA TGTGCCAGCGGGAGCGGGAGTTACGAGCAGTACTTC.

This chain uses TRBV28 with TRBJ2-3; 11 nucleotides line up with TRBD2. CDR3 length: 16 residues. Germline V gene lookup returns CDR1 MDHEN and CDR2 SYDVKM. J gave up 4 bases and V 4 bases, and 7 bases lay outside the gene matches. In DNA form, the CDR3 reads TGTGCCAGCAGTTCTAAAACTAGCGGGAGCCCAGATACGCAGTATTTT. Translation: CASSSKTSGSPDTQYF. Combining the CDR3 with reference TRBV28 and TRBJ2-3 gives the whole variable domain DVKVTQSSRYLVKRTGEKVFLECVQDMDHENMFWYRQDPGLGLRLIYFSYDVKMKEKGDIPEGYSVSREKKERFSLILESASTNQTSMYLCASSSKTSGSPDTQYFGPGTRLTVL.

The rearrangement joins TRBV4-3 to TRBJ1-1, with a possible D match to TRBD1 (6 bases). Germline CDR1 reads LGHNA; CDR2 reads YSLEER. This CDR3 region has 14 residues. Trimming took 8 bases from V and 5 from J, leaving 18 bases between them. The CDR3 nucleotides are TGCGCCAGCTCCGGGACACTTGGCTCTACTGAAGCTTTCTTT. It is translated as CASSGTLGSTEAFF.

The chain has TRBV28 and TRBJ2-7; a weak D match, TRBD2 (7 bases). The V end was cut by 7 bases, the J end by 3 bases, with 19 bases between. Germline assignment: CDR1 MDHEN and CDR2 SYDVKM. CDR3 length: 15 residues. The CDR3 sequence: CASTIRGGEYYEQYF. In DNA form, the CDR3 reads TGTGCCAGCACCATTCGCGGGGGCGAGTACTACGAGCAGTACTTC. Complete variable domain (other parts from reference TRBV28 and TRBJ2-7): DVKVTQSSRYLVKRTGEKVFLECVQDMDHENMFWYRQDPGLGLRLIYFSYDVKMKEKGDIPEGYSVSREKKERFSLILESASTNQTSMYLCASTIRGGEYYEQYFGPGTRLTVT.